The present T cell receptor (beta chain) was sequenced within a study of blood T cell repertoires in COVID-19. On the study more broadly: Donors in the United States, Italy and Spain gave samples during acute or convalescent COVID-19. The cDNA or gDNA used as material had been derived from T cells, B-cell-depleted T cells, or PBMCs.

CDR3 size: 13 residues. Germline loops: CDR1 GTSNPN, CDR2 SVGIG (reference sequence). Trimming removed 1 base at V and 3 bases at J, with 10 bases between. A Seattle source enrolled patients during active infection and followed them longitudinally. As processed by the authors: By means of reference gene primer amplification, nucleated cell counts were estimated. Method: immunoSEQ multiplex PCR; TCRdb's copy keeps in-frame clones and lacks some. V, J and clone size were drawn from that table, and D and trimming were deduced from the DNA. The repertoire holds 250,000 to 300,000 clones, with over 80% as singletons.

The specimen sequenced was peripheral blood. This clonotype was obtained from a woman between 45 and 65 years old with COVID-19, enrolled during active disease. The chain combines TRBV30 with TRBJ2-7; D is perhaps TRBD2 (6 bases). The CDR3 protein is CAWSGGANYEQYF. The CDR3 DNA follows: TGTGCCTGGAGTGGCGGGGCGAACTACGAGCAGTACTTC.